This entry lists 8 T cell receptor beta chains sequenced from one sample in a study of blood T cell repertoires in COVID-19. The protocol was immunoSEQ multiplex PCR, while the TCRdb copy is restricted to in-frame clones and leaves out a portion. The sample has about 310,000 clones; around 91% are singletons. Material: PBMCs or T cells enriched from blood (not recorded which). All receptors derive from a woman in her 40s who had recovered from COVID-19.

This clone came up a few times. This chain links TRBV28 with TRBJ2-7, with TRBD2 matching over 8 bases. V was clipped by 2 bases and J by 0 bases; unmatched bases: 3. This CDR3 comprises 15 residues. The germline V gene has CDR1 MDHEN and CDR2 SYDVKM. CDR3 sequence reads: CASSLMAGGSYEQYF. The CDR3, as DNA: TGTGCCAGCAGTTTAATGGCGGGAGGCTCCTACGAGCAGTACTTC.

The V call is TRBV6-2 or TRBV6-3, the J call TRBJ2-3; 10 nucleotides match TRBD2. The CDR3 sequence is 17 residues long. Germline trimming cut 2 bases from V and 0 bases from J; bases unmatched to any gene: 5. Per germline, CDR1 MNHEY and CDR2 SVGEGT. CDR3: CASSYGPTSGSTDTQYF. CDR3 nucleotides: TGTGCCAGCAGTTACGGGCCGACTAGCGGGAGCACAGATACGCAGTATTTT.

The gene calls are TRBV19 and TRBJ1-2; TRBD1 agrees at 10 bases. Germline lookup yields CDR1 LNHDA and CDR2 SQIVND (reference sequence). The CDR3 runs 15 residues. V lost 4 bases and J lost 2; bases outside the gene matches: 4. The CDR3 DNA reads as TGTGCCAGTAGTACGACGGGACAGGGGAACTATGGCTACACCTTC. Translation gives CASSTTGQGNYGYTF. Full variable domain (remainder filled in from reference TRBV19 and TRBJ1-2): DGGITQSPKYLFRKEGQNVTLSCEQNLNHDAMYWYRQDPGQGLRLIYYSQIVNDFQKGDIAEGYSVSREKKESFPLTVTSAQKNPTAFYLCASSTTGQGNYGYTFGSGTRLTVV.

This clone showed up just once. This chain uses TRBV30 with TRBJ1-2; 9 bases are a match to TRBD1. Per germline, CDR1 GTSNPN and CDR2 SVGIG (reference sequence). The V segment lost 0 bases and the J segment 8 bases; nucleotides outside the gene matches: 4. This CDR3 comprises 13 residues. The CDR3 region is CAWSVRTGAGYTF. CDR3 coding DNA: TGTGCCTGGAGTGTCCGGACAGGGGCGGGCTACACCTTC. The full variable domain, its missing parts supplied by reference TRBV30 and TRBJ1-2, is SQTIHQWPATLVQPVGSPLSLECTVEGTSNPNLYWYRQAAGRGLQLLFYSVGIGQISSEVPQNLSASRPQDRQFILSSKKLLLSDSGFYLCAWSVRTGAGYTFGSGTRLTVV.

This clone was observed a single time. This chain links TRBV6-2 or TRBV6-3 with TRBJ1-5, with a possible D match to TRBD1 (5 bases). V dropped 2 bases and J dropped 7 bases, with 12 bases sitting between them. The CDR3 has 14 amino acids. Germline V lookup: CDR1 MNHEY, CDR2 SVGEGT. CDR3 residues: CASSYSQGMQPQHF. As DNA, the CDR3 is TGTGCCAGCAGTTACAGTCAGGGTATGCAGCCCCAGCATTTT.

This rearrangement joins TRBV29-1 to TRBJ2-7; a possible D gene is TRBD2 (6 bases). CDR1 and CDR2 (germline): SQVTM, ANQGSEA. V lost 4 bases, J lost 0 bases, and 13 bases lay in between. The CDR3 consists of 14 residues. The CDR3 DNA is TGCAGCGTTGGGGAGGCAGGCATCTCCTACGAGCAGTACTTC. This sequence encodes CSVGEAGISYEQYF.

A word on this clone: The junction differs from germline at one of its ends, possibly a read error. The chain employs TRBV24-1 and TRBJ1-5, with D perhaps matching TRBD1 (6 bases). The CDR3 consists of 10 residues. Germline V lookup: CDR1 KGHDR, CDR2 SFDVKD. In DNA, the CDR3 is TGTGCCACTCTGACAGGAGGAATCGAATGG. Protein sequence: CATLTGGIEW.

This clone was seen at least ten times. Distinct nucleotide sequences in the sample also encode this CDR3. The chain is built from TRBV5-4 and TRBJ2-5; the match to TRBD2 covers 9 bases. This CDR3 comprises 15 residues. V shed 0 bases and J 4 bases; nucleotides not matched to a gene: 4. From germline, CDR1 is SGHNT and CDR2 YYREEE (reference sequence). CDR3 amino acids: CASSLALAGRETQYF. CDR3 in DNA: TGTGCCAGCAGCTTGGCGCTAGCGGGAAGAGAGACCCAGTACTTC. The full variable domain, its missing parts supplied by reference TRBV5-4 and TRBJ2-5, is ETGVTQSPTHLIKTRGQQVTLRCSSQSGHNTVSWYQQALGQGPQFIFQYYREEENGRGNFPPRFSGLQFPNYSSELNVNALELDDSALYLCASSLALAGRETQYFGPGTRLLVL.